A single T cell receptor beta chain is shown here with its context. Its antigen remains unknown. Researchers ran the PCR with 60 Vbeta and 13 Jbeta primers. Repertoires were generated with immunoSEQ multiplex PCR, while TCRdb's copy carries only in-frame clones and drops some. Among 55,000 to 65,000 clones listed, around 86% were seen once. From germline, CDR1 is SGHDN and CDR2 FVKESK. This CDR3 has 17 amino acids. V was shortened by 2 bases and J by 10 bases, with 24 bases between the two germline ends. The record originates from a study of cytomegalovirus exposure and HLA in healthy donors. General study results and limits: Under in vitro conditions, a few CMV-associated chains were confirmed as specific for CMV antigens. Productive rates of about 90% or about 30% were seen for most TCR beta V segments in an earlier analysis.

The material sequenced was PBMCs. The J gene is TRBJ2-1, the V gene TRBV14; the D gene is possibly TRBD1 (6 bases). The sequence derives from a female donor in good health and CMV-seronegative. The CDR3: CASSQLGTGAQGKEQFF. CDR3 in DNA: TGTGCCAGCAGCCAATTGGGGACCGGGGCCCAGGGGAAAGAGCAGTTCTTC.